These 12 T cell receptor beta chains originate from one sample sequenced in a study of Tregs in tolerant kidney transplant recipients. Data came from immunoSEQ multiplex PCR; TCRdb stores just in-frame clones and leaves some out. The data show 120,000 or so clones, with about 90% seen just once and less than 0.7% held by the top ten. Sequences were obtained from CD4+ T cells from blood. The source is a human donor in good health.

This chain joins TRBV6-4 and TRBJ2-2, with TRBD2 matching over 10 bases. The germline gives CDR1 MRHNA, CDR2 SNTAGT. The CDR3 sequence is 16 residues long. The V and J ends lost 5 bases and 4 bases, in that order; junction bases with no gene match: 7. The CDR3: CASSFLAGVSTGELFF. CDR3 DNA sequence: TGTGCCAGCAGTTTTCTAGCGGGAGTTAGCACCGGGGAGCTGTTTTTT.

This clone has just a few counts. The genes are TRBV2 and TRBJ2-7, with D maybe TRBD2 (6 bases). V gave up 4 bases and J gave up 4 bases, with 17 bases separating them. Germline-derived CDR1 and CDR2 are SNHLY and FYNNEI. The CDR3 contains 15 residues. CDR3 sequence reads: CASSAPGGAMYEQYF. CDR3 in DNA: TGTGCCAGCAGTGCCCCAGGAGGGGCGATGTACGAGCAGTACTTC.

Here the CDR3 DNA reads TGTGCCATCAGTGAGTCGACAGGGAGGACAGATACGCAGTATTTT. The encoded protein is CAISESTGRTDTQYF. J is TRBJ2-3 and V is TRBV10-3; weak D call: TRBD1 (7 bases). Germline V CDR1 and CDR2: ENHRY, SYGVKD. The CDR3 runs 15 residues. V lost 0 bases, J lost 3 bases, and 10 bases lay in between.

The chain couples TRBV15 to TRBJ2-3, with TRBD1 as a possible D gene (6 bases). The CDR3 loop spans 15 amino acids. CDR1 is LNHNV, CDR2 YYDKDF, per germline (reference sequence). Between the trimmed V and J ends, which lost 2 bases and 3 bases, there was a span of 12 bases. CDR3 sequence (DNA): TGTGCCACCAGCAGACCGACAGGCATAACAGATACGCAGTATTTT. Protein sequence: CATSRPTGITDTQYF. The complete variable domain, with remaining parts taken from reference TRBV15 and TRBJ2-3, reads DAMVIQNPRYQVTQFGKPVTLSCSQTLNHNVMYWYQQKSSQAPKLLFHYYDKDFNNEADTPDNFQSRRPNTSFCFLDIRSPGLGDTAMYLCATSRPTGITDTQYFGPGTRLTVL.

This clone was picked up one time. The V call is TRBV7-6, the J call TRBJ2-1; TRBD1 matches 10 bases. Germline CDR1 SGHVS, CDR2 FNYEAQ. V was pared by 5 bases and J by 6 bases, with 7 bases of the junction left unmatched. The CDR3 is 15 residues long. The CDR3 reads CASSPRQGAGNEQFF. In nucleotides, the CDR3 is TGTGCCAGCAGCCCCCGACAGGGGGCTGGCAATGAGCAGTTCTTC. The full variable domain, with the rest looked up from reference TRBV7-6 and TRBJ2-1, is GAGVSQSPRYKVTKRGQDVALRCDPISGHVSLYWYRQALGQGPEFLTYFNYEAQQDKSGLPNDRFSAERPEGSISTLTIQRTEQRDSAMYRCASSPRQGAGNEQFFGPGTRLTVL.

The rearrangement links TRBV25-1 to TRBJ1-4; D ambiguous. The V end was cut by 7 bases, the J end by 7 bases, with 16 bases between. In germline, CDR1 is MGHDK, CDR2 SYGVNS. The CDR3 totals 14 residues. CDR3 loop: CASTLTSPSEKLFF. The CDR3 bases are TGTGCCAGCACTCTGACATCCCCGTCTGAAAAACTGTTTTTT.

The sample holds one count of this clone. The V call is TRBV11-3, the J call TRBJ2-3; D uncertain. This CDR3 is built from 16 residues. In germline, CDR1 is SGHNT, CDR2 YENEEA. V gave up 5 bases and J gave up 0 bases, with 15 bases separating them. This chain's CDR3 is CASSLSASTSTDTQYF. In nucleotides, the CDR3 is TGTGCCAGCAGCCTTAGTGCGTCGACTAGCACAGATACGCAGTATTTT.

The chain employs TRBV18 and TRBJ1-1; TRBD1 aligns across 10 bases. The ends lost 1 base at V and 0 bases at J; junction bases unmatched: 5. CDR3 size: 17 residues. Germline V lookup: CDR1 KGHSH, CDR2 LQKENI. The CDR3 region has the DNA TGTGCCAGCTCACCACTAGGGACAGGGGACATGAACACTGAAGCTTTCTTT. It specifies CASSPLGTGDMNTEAFF.

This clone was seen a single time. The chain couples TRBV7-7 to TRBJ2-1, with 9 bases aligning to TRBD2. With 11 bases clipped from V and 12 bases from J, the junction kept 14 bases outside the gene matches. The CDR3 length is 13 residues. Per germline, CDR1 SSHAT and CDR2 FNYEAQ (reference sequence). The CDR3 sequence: CAVAGVKGVGQFF. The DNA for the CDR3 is TGTGCCGTAGCGGGAGTGAAGGGCGTAGGGCAGTTCTTC.

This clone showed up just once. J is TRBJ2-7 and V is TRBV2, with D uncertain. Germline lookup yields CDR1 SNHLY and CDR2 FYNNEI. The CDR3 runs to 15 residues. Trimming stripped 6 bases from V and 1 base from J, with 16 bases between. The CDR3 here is CASRVTPFGSYEQYF. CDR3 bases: TGTGCCAGCAGAGTTACCCCCTTTGGGTCCTACGAGCAGTACTTC.

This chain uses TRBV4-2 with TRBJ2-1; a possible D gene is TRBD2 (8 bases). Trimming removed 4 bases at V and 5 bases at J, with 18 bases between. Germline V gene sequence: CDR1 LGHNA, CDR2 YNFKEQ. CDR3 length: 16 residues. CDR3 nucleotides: TGTGCCAGCAGCCTCGCCGGGGGGGACAGCAACAATGAGCAGTTCTTC. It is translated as CASSLAGGDSNNEQFF.

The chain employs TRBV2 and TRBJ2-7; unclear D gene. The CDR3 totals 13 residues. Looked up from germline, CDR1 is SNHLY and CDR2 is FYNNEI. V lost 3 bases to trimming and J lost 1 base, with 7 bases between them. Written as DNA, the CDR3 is TGTGCCAGCAGTGAGACTGATTCCTACGAGCAGTACTTC. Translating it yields CASSETDSYEQYF.